This is a list of T cell receptor beta chains from one sample in a study of T-cell memory formation after mild COVID-19. A single record per CDR3 protein comes from TCRdb applying MiXCR to the 5' RACE reads. The table shows some 450,000 distinct CDR3 sequences, with 20% occurring only once. The source material was PBMCs or a T cell subset sorted from them (not recorded which). These receptors were collected from an adult woman who had mild COVID-19 (a few samples of this study predate the infection). Cell type and time point are not known. The CDR3 runs from the conserved cysteine through the conserved F or W. The D gene is left open where the match is weak. Expanded clones get a size class; other rows say once, few or many, or leave the size out.

>TRBJ2-3|few|TRBV11-2|TRBD2
CASSLDQMAGGSLTDTQYF
TGTGCCAGCAGCTTAGACCAGATGGCGGGCGGGAGCCTCACAGATACGCAGTATTTT
>TRBJ2-1|few|TRBV6-2/TRBV6-3|TRBD2
CASRSSGGAFEQFF
TGTGCCAGCAGATCTAGCGGGGGGGCCTTTGAGCAGTTCTTC
>TRBJ2-1|NA|TRBV27|NA
CASSPGGVPDNEQFF
TGTGCCAGCAGTCCTGGTGGGGTACCCGACAATGAGCAGTTCTTC
>TRBJ1-1|NA|TRBV7-9|NA
CASSLGSGSGAEAFF
TGTGCCAGCAGCTTAGGAAGCGGCTCGGGCGCTGAAGCTTTCTTT
>TRBJ2-7|NA|TRBV21-1|NA
CASSTGHFSSHF
TGTGCCAGCAGCACCGGACACTTCAGCTCCCACTTC
>TRBJ1-1|few|TRBV5-1|TRBD1
CASSSWTGEAFF
TGCGCCAGCAGCTCGTGGACAGGGGAAGCTTTCTTT
>TRBJ2-7|few|TRBV20-1|NA
CSARDNTPYEQYF
TGCAGTGCTAGAGATAACACCCCCTACGAGCAGTACTTC
>TRBJ2-7|few|TRBV27|NA
CASGIGGSVVEQYF
TGTGCCAGCGGCATAGGGGGGTCTGTTGTCGAGCAGTACTTC
>TRBJ1-3|NA|TRBV12-3/TRBV12-4|NA
CASSFWENTIYF
TGTGCCAGCAGTTTTTGGGAAAACACCATATATTTT
>TRBJ1-2|few|TRBV12-3/TRBV12-4|NA
CASTLGTSPGYTF
TGTGCCAGCACCTTGGGGACCTCCCCCGGCTACACCTTC
>TRBJ2-3|NA|TRBV5-8|NA
CASSSTDYPTDTQYF
TGTGCCAGCAGCTCCACTGACTACCCCACAGATACGCAGTATTTT
>TRBJ2-1|few|TRBV3-1|TRBD2
CASSHSGGSYNEQFF
TGTGCCAGCAGCCACAGCGGGGGCTCCTACAATGAGCAGTTCTTC
>TRBJ2-7|NA|TRBV5-6|NA
CASSRDGDYEQYF
TGTGCCAGCAGCAGGGACGGAGACTACGAGCAGTACTTC
>TRBJ1-5|NA|TRBV19|NA
CASSTQTAGNQPQHF
TGTGCCAGTAGTACCCAGACAGCTGGCAATCAGCCCCAGCATTTT
>TRBJ1-1|NA|TRBV6-2/TRBV6-3|NA
CASSFLQRNTEAFF
TGTGCCAGCAGTTTCCTACAGAGGAACACTGAAGCTTTCTTT
>TRBJ2-7|few|TRBV9|NA
CASSVGSGSGEQYF
TGTGCCAGCAGCGTAGGATCAGGGTCGGGGGAGCAGTACTTC
>TRBJ2-2|few|TRBV6-2/TRBV6-3|NA
CASNDAGELFF
TGTGCCAGCAACGACGCCGGGGAGCTGTTTTTT
>TRBJ1-2|NA|TRBV2|NA
CASVQTRNYGYTF
TGTGCCAGCGTACAGACCCGTAACTATGGCTACACCTTC
>TRBJ1-1|few|TRBV7-3|NA
CASSPDFSEAFF
TGTGCCAGCAGCCCGGACTTTTCTGAAGCTTTCTTT
>TRBJ2-2|NA|TRBV23-1|NA
CASTERGCNHTGELFF
TGCGCCAGCACCGAACGGGGATGTAATCACACCGGGGAGCTGTTTTTT
>TRBJ2-7|few|TRBV3-1|NA
CASSNQRGHYEQYF
TGTGCCAGCAGCAACCAGCGGGGACACTACGAGCAGTACTTC
>TRBJ1-1|NA|TRBV24-1|NA
CATSDFGGKAFF
TGTGCCACCAGTGATTTTGGGGGAAAAGCTTTCTTT
>TRBJ1-2|NA|TRBV29-1|TRBD1
CSVEGTVAPYNYGYTF
TGCAGCGTTGAGGGGACAGTGGCCCCCTATAACTATGGCTACACCTTC
>TRBJ2-5|NA|TRBV3-1|TRBD1
CASSQLGDSTQETQYF
TGTGCCAGCAGCCAGCTCGGGGACAGCACCCAAGAGACCCAGTACTTC
>TRBJ1-1|NA|TRBV11-3|NA
CASGRDTYTEAFF
TGTGCCAGCGGTCGGGACACCTACACTGAAGCTTTCTTT
>TRBJ2-1|few|TRBV23-1|NA
CASSTTDPGQFF
TGCGCCAGCAGTACGACGGACCCGGGGCAGTTCTTC
>TRBJ2-3|NA|TRBV18|NA
CASSPGGLRTDTQYF
TGTGCCAGCTCACCAGGGGGTTTGCGAACAGATACGCAGTATTTT
>TRBJ2-7|NA|TRBV11-3|TRBD1
CASSLDPGQIEHEQYF
TGTGCCAGCAGCTTAGATCCGGGACAGATAGAGCACGAGCAGTACTTC
>TRBJ2-7|few|TRBV20-1|NA
CSARRTGPSSYEQYF
TGCAGTGCTAGAAGGACCGGGCCGAGCTCCTACGAGCAGTACTTC